These 9 T cell receptor beta chains were sequenced from one sample in a study of T cells in Graves' hyperthyroidism and ophthalmopathy. RNA transcripts provided the source from which TCR beta CDR3 regions were amplified. A first-round RT-PCR of the TCR CDR3 used the HTBI primer set. One entry per CDR3 protein results from TCRdb running MiXCR on the multiplex PCR reads. The sample contains about 640,000 distinct CDR3 sequences, around 20% of which appear only once. Material for sequencing was blood. These receptor sequences come from a man aged 25-45 years with Graves' ophthalmopathy.

This clonotype has a count of ten or more. The chain couples TRBV27 to TRBJ2-7; tentatively, D is TRBD1 or TRBD2 (6 bases each). V gave up 4 bases and J gave up 2 bases, with 21 bases separating them. The CDR3 has 17 amino acids. The germline gives CDR1 MNHEY, CDR2 SMNVEV (reference sequence). CDR3 amino acids: CASSYGSGAHTTYEQYF. As DNA, the CDR3 is TGTGCCAGCAGTTATGGGTCGGGGGCACATACGACCTACGAGCAGTACTTC.

Only a few counts were recorded for this clonotype. V usage is TRBV7-8 and J usage is TRBJ2-5, with D unresolved. This CDR3 comprises 15 residues. Trimming cost V 3 bases and J 1 base, with 12 bases left between them. Germline V gives CDR1 SGHVS, CDR2 FQNEAQ. The CDR3 reads CASSLIDMLQETQYF. In DNA form, the CDR3 reads TGTGCCAGCAGCTTGATCGACATGCTCCAAGAGACCCAGTACTTC.

CDR3 in DNA: TGTGCCACCAGCAGAGATCCCCGGACTAGCGGGAGAAAGAGTTCCTACAATGAGCAGTTCTTC. Protein: CATSRDPRTSGRKSSYNEQFF. The V and J genes are TRBV15 and TRBJ2-1, with 13 bases identical to TRBD2. V shed 0 bases and J 1 base; nucleotides not matched to a gene: 12. CDR3 length equals 21 residues. The germline V gene encodes CDR1 LNHNV and CDR2 YYDKDF (reference sequence).

This clonotype was counted at least ten times. J is TRBJ1-2 and V is TRBV3-1, with TRBD1 matching over 12 bases. Trimming at V came to 1 base and at J to 8 bases, leaving 5 bases not matched to a gene. Germline CDR1 LGHDT, CDR2 YNNKEL (reference sequence). The CDR3 totals 15 residues. The CDR3 sequence is CASSQGGQGAKGYTF. As DNA, the CDR3 is TGTGCCAGCAGCCAAGGGGGACAGGGGGCCAAAGGCTACACCTTC.

This clonotype was seen many times. This chain joins TRBV20-1 and TRBJ1-1; D perhaps matches TRBD1 (5 bases). Deletions cut 0 bases from V and 3 bases from J, with 14 bases between. Germline CDR1 is DFQATT and CDR2 is SNEGSKA (reference sequence). The CDR3 runs to 15 residues. Here the CDR3 reads CSARDLDSGDTEAFF. The DNA for the CDR3 is TGCAGTGCTAGAGATCTCGACAGCGGGGACACTGAAGCTTTCTTT.

The chain links TRBV29-1 to TRBJ2-3; a possible D gene is TRBD2 (6 bases). The CDR3 runs to 12 residues. CDR1 and CDR2 (germline): SQVTM, ANQGSEA. V was pared by 6 bases and J by 6 bases, with 13 bases between. The CDR3 here is CSVAPGGDTQYF. CDR3 coding DNA: TGCAGCGTAGCACCTGGGGGGGATACGCAGTATTTT.

V and J are TRBV28 and TRBJ2-7; maybe TRBD2 (5 bases). In germline, CDR1 is MDHEN, CDR2 SYDVKM. The CDR3 covers 14 residues. V was cut by 5 bases and J by 0 bases, with 11 bases left in between. CDR3 sequence: CASSTTDFSYEQYF. The CDR3 DNA sequence: TGTGCCAGCAGTACGACGGACTTCTCCTACGAGCAGTACTTC.

This clonotype was seen many times. The V call is TRBV27, the J call TRBJ1-1; a weak D match, TRBD1 (5 bases). From germline, CDR1 is MNHEY and CDR2 SMNVEV (reference sequence). CDR3 length: 16 residues. The V and J ends lost 4 bases and 3 bases respectively, with 18 bases between them. The CDR3 DNA reads as TGTGCCAGCAGTTCCCACTCCCTAAGGGGTGACACTGAAGCTTTCTTT. This gives the protein CASSSHSLRGDTEAFF.

There are many counts of this clonotype. This chain connects TRBV2 to TRBJ1-1; D is unresolved. Germline V lookup: CDR1 SNHLY, CDR2 FYNNEI. The CDR3 length is 12 residues. The V end lost 9 bases, the J end lost 0 bases, and 8 bases lay between the germline ends. In DNA form, the CDR3 reads TGTGCCAGGAAGGATATGAACACTGAAGCTTTCTTT. Translated, it gives CARKDMNTEAFF.